This T cell receptor beta chain originates from a study of shared clonotypes between healthy human individuals. Libraries were prepared by immunoSEQ multiplex PCR; TCRdb keeps only in-frame clonotypes and omits some of them. The data contain fewer than 650,000 clones, less than 80% of them singletons. Input material: PBMCs. This receptor was identified in a woman aged 40 to 50 in good health. Some clones in this sample may be carry-over from other donors' samples.

CDR3 bases: TGTGCCAGCACCGACGGACAATTCTACGAGCAGTACTTC. This encodes CASTDGQFYEQYF. The chain is built from TRBV28 and TRBJ2-7, with D tentatively TRBD1 (5 bases). The CDR3 totals 13 residues. Germline V gene lookup returns CDR1 MDHEN and CDR2 SYDVKM. The ends were cut back, 7 bases at V and 3 bases at J, with 13 bases in the middle.